This entry concerns a single T cell receptor beta chain. Its antigen specificity is not known. No qualities accompany the bases; no much larger clone lies one base away. Libraries came from 5' RACE. Sequencing relied on an Illumina HiSeq 2500. A second PCR of about 6 to 11 cycles was run with a J-beta primer mix and a sample-barcoded 5' primer. A unique molecular identifier was introduced onto each TCR beta cDNA molecule by a template-switch 5' adaptor carrying 12 random nucleotides. At least 2.5 million CDR3-containing paired-end reads were obtained from each sample. All of the RNA was converted into first-strand cDNA using the Mint cDNA synthesis kit, with a TRBC-specific oligonucleotide serving as the primer. All cDNA was treated with uracil-DNA glycosylase and then went through a first 18-cycle PCR with the universal primers M1SS and BC2_uni_R. Under the source paper's analysis protocol: Normalization of each sample was performed by random selection of 1 million high-quality reads, each carrying a distinct molecular identifier. Instead of being binned into consensus sequences, reads with shared molecular identifiers were discarded. MiTCR, run with a Q25 quality threshold and the strictest error-elimination algorithm, handled CDR3 identification, clonotype clustering and error correction. A nonparametric unseen species model with Euler transformation was used to estimate a lower bound on total TCR beta diversity. TCRdb applied fastp at Q25 and MiXCR to the public reads, then kept only in-frame beta chains. Each record represents a unique CDR3 protein, reported with the most common genes and DNA among its rows. TCRdb's processing, not the authors' own work, is the source of the V and J calls. The sample records hundreds of thousands of distinct CDR3 sequences, roughly 58% of which are singletons. The leading ten clones occupy approximately 37% of the sample.

This entry comes from a study of blood T cells in healthy people across ages (dated by TCRdb to between 2015 and 2017). The study in broad terms: In model experiments, template switching captured roughly one uniquely barcoded TCR beta cDNA molecule for every two T cells. The study measured age-related changes in TCR beta repertoire diversity using deep sequencing normalized with unique cDNA molecular identifiers. The donors were divided into four age groups: young (average roughly 15 years), middle-aged (around 37), aged (about 56) and long-lived (around 80). To avoid experimental bias, donors of different ages were distributed randomly across sequencing lanes. The study analyzed two additional independent replicas of 1 million unique cDNA reads from the same blood draw for two donors, one aged 18 to 29 and one aged 80 or older. Overall study outcomes, separate from this receptor: Donor CMV infection status was unknown, potentially confounding age-related changes in expanded clonotypes. Since profiling was done on bulk unsorted PBMCs, naive and antigen-experienced compartments could not be conclusively compared. A strong correlation was found between observed TCR beta diversity and the percentage of naive T cells measured by flow cytometry. Observed TCR beta diversity per million T cells fell roughly linearly with age, and a significant reduction was already apparent by age around 40. Compared with the aged group, more naive CD4+ T cells, fewer expanded clones and increased TCR diversity were shown by the long-lived group, suggesting age selection. Total diversity estimates from one million sequenced T cells were considered lower bounds and underestimates.

The V end loses 2 bases and the J end loses 1 base, and a stretch of 9 bases separates them. For CDR1 and CDR2, the germline V gene lists MDHEN and SYDVKM. There are 15 amino acids in the CDR3, from cysteine to phenylalanine inclusive. Only the CDR3 DNA stays, 45 bases, in frame from base 1. Donors were a few dozen systemically healthy Caucasian individuals from Russia aged roughly 6 to 90 years. Ten milliliters of peripheral blood were drawn from each donor into EDTA-treated Vacutainer tubes. Ficoll-Paque density-gradient centrifugation was used to isolate PBMCs, with at least 6.5 million per sample. Trizol reagent was used to extract total RNA from the PBMCs, yielding at least 5.5 micrograms per sample. Naive CD45RAhigh/CD27high T cell percentages were measured by flow cytometry on a PBMC aliquot from every donor.

The sequenced material came from blood. This clonotype was sampled from a man in his sixties in good health. This sequence uses TRBV28 and TRBJ2-1; the D segment may tentatively be TRBD1 or TRBD2, each giving 5 matched bases. The nucleotide sequence reads TGTGCCAGCAGTTTACGGGACCATTCCTACAATGAGCAGTTCTTC. It codes for CASSLRDHSYNEQFF. The reference TRBV28 and TRBJ2-1 proteins fill in what lies around the CDR3, so the full variable domain reads DVKVTQSSRYLVKRTGEKVFLECVQDMDHENMFWYRQDPGLGLRLIYFSYDVKMKEKGDIPEGYSVSREKKERFSLILESASTNQTSMYLCASSLRDHSYNEQFFGPGTRLTVL.